This entry concerns a single T cell receptor (beta chain). Its antigen is unidentified. The sample is drawn from a study of cytomegalovirus exposure and HLA in healthy donors. Findings of the study overall: High specificity and sensitivity for cytomegalovirus status were reported for the classifier.

60 Vbeta and 13 Jbeta primers were used in PCR. The method was immunoSEQ multiplex PCR; TCRdb's version includes in-frame clones alone and lacks a portion of them. The sample yields roughly 80,000 clones, more than 80% seen once. V lost 2 bases and J 6 bases, leaving 8 bases between the germline ends. The CDR3 runs to 13 residues. Looked up from germline, CDR1 is SGHTA and CDR2 is FQGNSA. The rearrangement joins TRBV7-2 to TRBJ2-1; D is possibly TRBD2 (5 bases). Source material: PBMCs. The clonotype was recovered from a woman aged 25 to 39 in good health and CMV-seronegative. CDR3 nucleotide sequence: TGTGCCAGCAGCTTATCCCGGGGCAATGAGCAGTTCTTC. It translates to CASSLSRGNEQFF.